In this sample, the clone carrying this T cell receptor (beta chain) turned up a few times. Antigen unknown. The PCR was carried out with 60 Vbeta primers and 13 Jbeta primers. Assay used: immunoSEQ multiplex PCR; TCRdb lists only in-frame clones, some missing. The table includes about 180,000 clones, about three quarters detected once. This sample stems from a study of cytomegalovirus exposure and HLA in healthy donors. Findings and caveats of the study: The only immune exposure information that was available was CMV serostatus.

The CDR3 covers 13 residues. The V end lost 5 bases, the J end lost 7 bases, and 9 bases lay between the germline ends. Per the germline V gene, CDR1 is SGHVS and CDR2 is FQNEAQ. The sample was PBMCs. The receptor was isolated from a man aged 35 to 55 in good health and CMV-seropositive. V usage is TRBV7-8 and J usage is TRBJ1-6; D is ambiguous. This CDR3 reads CASSVTQNSPLHF. As DNA, the CDR3 is TGTGCCAGCAGCGTCACACAGAATTCACCCCTCCACTTT.